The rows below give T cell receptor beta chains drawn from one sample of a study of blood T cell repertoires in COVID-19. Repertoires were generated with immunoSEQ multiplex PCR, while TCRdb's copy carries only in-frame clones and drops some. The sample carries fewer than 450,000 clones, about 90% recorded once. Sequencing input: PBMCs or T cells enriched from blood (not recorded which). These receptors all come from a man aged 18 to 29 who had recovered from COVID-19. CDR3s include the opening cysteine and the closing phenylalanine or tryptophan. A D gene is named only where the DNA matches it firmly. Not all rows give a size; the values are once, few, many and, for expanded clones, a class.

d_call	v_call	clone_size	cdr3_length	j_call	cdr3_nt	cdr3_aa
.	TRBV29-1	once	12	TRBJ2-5	TGCAGCGCTCTAGCTGGCCAAGAGACCCAGTACTTC	CSALAGQETQYF
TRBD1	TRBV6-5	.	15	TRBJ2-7	TGTGCCAGCGGACAGGGGGCTAGCGTGACCTACGAGCAGTACTTC	CASGQGASVTYEQYF
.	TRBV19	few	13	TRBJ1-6	TGTGCCAGTAGCCCACTATCCAATGGACCCCTCCACTTT	CASSPLSNGPLHF
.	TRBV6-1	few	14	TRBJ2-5	TGTGCCAGCAGTGATCCTCCCAGCGAGGAGACCCAGTACTTC	CASSDPPSEETQYF
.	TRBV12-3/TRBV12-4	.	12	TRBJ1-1	TGTGCCAGCAGCCCATACACAGGGGAAGCTTTCTTT	CASSPYTGEAFF
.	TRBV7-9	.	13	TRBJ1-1	TGTGCCAGCAGCTCACTAAAGTTCGGGGAAGCTTTCTTT	CASSSLKFGEAFF
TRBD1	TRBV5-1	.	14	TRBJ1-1	TGCGCCAGCAGCTTACGGACAGGGGTCACTGAAGCTTTCTTT	CASSLRTGVTEAFF
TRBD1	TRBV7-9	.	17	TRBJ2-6	TGTGCCAGCAGCAAAGGGACAGGGGGCTCTGGGGCCAACGTCCTGACTTTC	CASSKGTGGSGANVLTF
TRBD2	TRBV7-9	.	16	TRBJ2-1	TGTGCCAGCAGCTTAGGGCCTAGCGGGAGGGACAATGAGCAGTTCTTC	CASSLGPSGRDNEQFF
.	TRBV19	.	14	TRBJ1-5	TGTGCCAGTGGGGACAACTATAGCAATCAGCCCCAGCATTTT	CASGDNYSNQPQHF
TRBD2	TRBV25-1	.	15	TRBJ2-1	TGTGCCAGCGACGGGGGGACTAGCGGCTACAATGAGCAGTTCTTC	CASDGGTSGYNEQFF
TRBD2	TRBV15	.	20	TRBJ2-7	TGTGCCACCAGCAGAGATTTCGGAGTGGGGGAGGGACTAGTCGGTCCCGAGCAGTACTTC	CATSRDFGVGEGLVGPEQYF
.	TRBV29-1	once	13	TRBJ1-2	TGCAGCGTTGAAAGAGGACACGGCTATGGCTACACCTTC	CSVERGHGYGYTF
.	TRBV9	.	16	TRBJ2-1	TGTGCCAGCAGCGTAGCAGGGGCGGGGGCCTACAATGAGCAGTTCTTC	CASSVAGAGAYNEQFF
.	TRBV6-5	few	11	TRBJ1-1	TGTGCCAGCAGTCGGGACACTGAAGCTTTCTTT	CASSRDTEAFF
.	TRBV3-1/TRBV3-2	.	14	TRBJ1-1	TGTGCCAGCAGCCAAAGGGACACCTACACTGAAGCTTTCTTT	CASSQRDTYTEAFF
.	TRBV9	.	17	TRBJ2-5	TGTGCCAGCTCACTATTTGGGGGAGGGGGGAAAGGAGAGACCCAGTACTTC	CASSLFGGGGKGETQYF
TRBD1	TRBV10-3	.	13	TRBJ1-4	TGTGCCATCAGTGGACAGGGGAGTGAAAAACTGTTTTTT	CAISGQGSEKLFF
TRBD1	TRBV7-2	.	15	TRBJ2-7	TGTGCCAGCAGCTTAGACCCAGGGGGATCCTACGAGCAGTACTTC	CASSLDPGGSYEQYF
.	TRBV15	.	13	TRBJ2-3	TGTGCCACCAGCAGAGATCTTGTACAGGGGCAGTATTTT	CATSRDLVQGQYF
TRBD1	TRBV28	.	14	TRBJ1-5	TGTGCCAGCGGGGGGACAGCAAGCAATCAGCCCCAGCATTTT	CASGGTASNQPQHF
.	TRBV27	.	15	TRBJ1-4	TGTGCCAGCAGTTTATTTCTAGCAACTAATGAAAAACTGTTTTTT	CASSLFLATNEKLFF
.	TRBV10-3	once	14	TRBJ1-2	TGTGCCATCAGTGCACAGGCCGAAAACTATGGCTACACCTTC	CAISAQAENYGYTF
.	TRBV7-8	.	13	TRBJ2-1	TGTGCCAGCACTAGCGCCTCTAGCAATGAGCAGTTCTTC	CASTSASSNEQFF
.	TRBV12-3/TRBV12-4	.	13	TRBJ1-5	TGTGCCGGTTCCAGGGGCGGCAATCAGCCCCAGCATTTT	CAGSRGGNQPQHF
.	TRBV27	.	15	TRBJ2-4	TGTGCCAGCAGTTTACGCGGGACCGCCGTCGACATTCAGTACTTC	CASSLRGTAVDIQYF
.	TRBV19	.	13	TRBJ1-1	TGTGCCAGTAGCAGGACAGTAAACACTGAAGCTTTCTTT	CASSRTVNTEAFF
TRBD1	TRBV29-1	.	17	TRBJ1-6	TGCAGCGCCGTACGCCTAGGGGACAGGGTCGTCGCTTCACCCCTCCACTTT	CSAVRLGDRVVASPLHF
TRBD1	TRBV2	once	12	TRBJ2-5	TGTGCCACCGGGACAGACCAAGAGACCCAGTACTTC	CATGTDQETQYF
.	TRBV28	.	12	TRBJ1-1	TGTGCCAGCGTAGGGAGGCACACTGAAGCTTTCTTT	CASVGRHTEAFF
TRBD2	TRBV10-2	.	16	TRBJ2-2	TGCGCCAGCAGACCCGGGACTAGCGGAATCACCGGGGAGCTGTTTTTT	CASRPGTSGITGELFF
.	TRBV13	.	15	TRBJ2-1	TGTGCCAGCAGGGGGCAGGGGGGATCCTACAATGAGCAGTTCTTC	CASRGQGGSYNEQFF
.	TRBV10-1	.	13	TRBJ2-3	TGCGCCAGCAGTGGGGCCAGTCCGGATACGCAGTATTTT	CASSGASPDTQYF
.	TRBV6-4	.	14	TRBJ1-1	TGTGCCAGCAGTGACAGCGGCGCCGACACTGAAGCTTTCTTT	CASSDSGADTEAFF